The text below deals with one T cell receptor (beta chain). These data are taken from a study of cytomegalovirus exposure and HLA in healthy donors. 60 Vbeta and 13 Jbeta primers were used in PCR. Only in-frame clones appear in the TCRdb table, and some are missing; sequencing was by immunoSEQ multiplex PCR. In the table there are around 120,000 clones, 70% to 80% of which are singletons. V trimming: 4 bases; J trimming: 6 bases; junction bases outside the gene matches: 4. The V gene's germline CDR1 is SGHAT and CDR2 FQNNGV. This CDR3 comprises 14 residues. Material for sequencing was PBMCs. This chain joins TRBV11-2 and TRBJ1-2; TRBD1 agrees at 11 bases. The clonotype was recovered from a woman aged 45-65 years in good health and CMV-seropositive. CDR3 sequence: CASSSRTGGDGYTF. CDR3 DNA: TGTGCCAGCAGCTCCCGGACAGGGGGCGATGGCTACACCTTC.